This entry describes one TCR beta chain. Its antigen is still unknown. This record belongs to a study of cytomegalovirus exposure and HLA in healthy donors. Use of 60 Vbeta and 13 Jbeta primers characterized the PCR. Data came from immunoSEQ multiplex PCR; TCRdb stores just in-frame clones and leaves some out. The repertoire holds some 200,000 clones, with roughly 80% as singletons. The CDR3 has 15 residues. The V gene's germline CDR1 is LGHNA and CDR2 YNFKEQ. V lost 0 bases and J lost 4, with 9 bases in between. Study outcomes and limitations: In vitro checks showed that a few CMV-associated chains really do target CMV antigens. Highest at DRB1 and lowest at HLA-C, TCR association rates differed among HLA loci in a later analysis. A list of approximately 150 TCR beta chains associated with cytomegalovirus was given. As was reported, the classifier diagnosed cytomegalovirus status with high specificity and sensitivity.

The receptor was derived from a young woman in good health and CMV-seronegative. Specimen: PBMCs. The rearrangement uses TRBV4-2 and TRBJ2-2; no definite D call. CDR3 DNA: TGTGCCAGCAGCCAAGAGAGCGAAACCACCGGGGAGCTGTTTTTT. This sequence encodes CASSQESETTGELFF.